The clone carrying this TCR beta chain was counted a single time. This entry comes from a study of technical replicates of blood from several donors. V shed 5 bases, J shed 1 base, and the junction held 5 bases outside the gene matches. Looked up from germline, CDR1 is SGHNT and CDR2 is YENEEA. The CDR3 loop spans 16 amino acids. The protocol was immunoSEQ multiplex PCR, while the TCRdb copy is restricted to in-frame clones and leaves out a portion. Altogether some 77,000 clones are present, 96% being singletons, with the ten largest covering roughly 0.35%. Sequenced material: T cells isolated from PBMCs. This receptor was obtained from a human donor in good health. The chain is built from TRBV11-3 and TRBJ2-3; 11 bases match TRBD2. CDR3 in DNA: TGTGCCAGCAGCGTAGGGACTAGCGGACGCACAGATACGCAGTATTTT. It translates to CASSVGTSGRTDTQYF.